These T cell receptor beta chains were read from a single sample in a study of identical twins. TCRdb passed the 5' RACE reads through MiXCR, listing each CDR3 protein once. The table lists roughly 490,000 distinct CDR3 sequences, around 15% of them singletons. The same data also went into a second study, on yellow fever vaccine responses in identical twins.

The specimen sequenced was CD4+ T cells sorted from blood. These receptors were collected from a woman aged 18-29 years in good health. CDR3s include the opening cysteine and the closing phenylalanine or tryptophan. The order of the fields is V gene, D gene, clone size, J gene, CDR3 DNA, CDR3 protein. The D gene is left open where the match is weak. Size values are once, few and many counts, or a class for expanded clones, and some rows have none.

V gene: TRBV29-1; D gene: -; clone size: few; J gene: TRBJ1-2; CDR3 DNA: TGCAGCGTTGAGGGGAAAGGGGCGCTTCCCCACAACTATGGCTACACCTTC; CDR3 protein: CSVEGKGALPHNYGYTF
V gene: TRBV20-1; D gene: -; clone size: -; J gene: TRBJ1-1; CDR3 DNA: TGCAGTGCTATGGAGGGGAAGGGAACTGAAGCTTTCTTT; CDR3 protein: CSAMEGKGTEAFF
V gene: TRBV5-1; D gene: TRBD2; clone size: -; J gene: TRBJ2-5; CDR3 DNA: TGCGCCAGCAGCCAGACTAGCGGGGGGGCCGGTGAGACCCAGTACTTC; CDR3 protein: CASSQTSGGAGETQYF
V gene: TRBV24-1; D gene: TRBD2; clone size: few; J gene: TRBJ2-1; CDR3 DNA: TGTGCCACCAGTGACTCAGGACTAGCGGGAGACAATGAGCAGTTCTTC; CDR3 protein: CATSDSGLAGDNEQFF
V gene: TRBV2; D gene: -; clone size: -; J gene: TRBJ2-5; CDR3 DNA: TGTGCCAGCAGTGAACCCAATATTATCTTAGGGGACCTACGGACCCAGTACTTC; CDR3 protein: CASSEPNIILGDLRTQYF
V gene: TRBV4-3; D gene: -; clone size: few; J gene: TRBJ1-6; CDR3 DNA: TGCGCCAGCAGCCAAGACCAGGCTTATAATTCACCCCTCCACTTT; CDR3 protein: CASSQDQAYNSPLHF
V gene: TRBV28; D gene: -; clone size: -; J gene: TRBJ2-5; CDR3 DNA: TGTGCCAGCAGTTTAGCGGGGCCCGGGGAGACCCAGTACTTC; CDR3 protein: CASSLAGPGETQYF
V gene: TRBV6-2/TRBV6-3; D gene: -; clone size: few; J gene: TRBJ2-5; CDR3 DNA: TGTGCCAGCAGTTATTGGCCAGGGCGCCAAGAGACCCAGTACTTC; CDR3 protein: CASSYWPGRQETQYF
V gene: TRBV7-2; D gene: TRBD1; clone size: -; J gene: TRBJ1-2; CDR3 DNA: TGTGCCAGCAGCCGAATGGGACAGCCATATGGCTACACCTTC; CDR3 protein: CASSRMGQPYGYTF
V gene: TRBV5-1; D gene: TRBD2; clone size: -; J gene: TRBJ2-7; CDR3 DNA: TGCGCCAGCAGTCCAAGTCTAGCGGGCAGCTCCTACGAGCAGTACTTC; CDR3 protein: CASSPSLAGSSYEQYF